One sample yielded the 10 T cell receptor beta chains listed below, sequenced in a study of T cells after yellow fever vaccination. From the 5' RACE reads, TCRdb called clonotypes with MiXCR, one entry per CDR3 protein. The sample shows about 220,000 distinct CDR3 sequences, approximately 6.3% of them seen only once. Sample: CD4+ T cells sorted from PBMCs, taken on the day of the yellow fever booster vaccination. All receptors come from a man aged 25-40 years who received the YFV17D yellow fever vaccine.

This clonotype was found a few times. The CDR3 bases are TGCAGTGCTACGGAGGCTGAGACCCAGTACTTC. It is translated as CSATEAETQYF. The chain recombines TRBV20-1 with TRBJ2-5, with D possibly matching TRBD2 (5 bases). CDR1 and CDR2 from the germline V gene are DFQATT and SNEGSKA (reference sequence). The CDR3 loop spans 11 amino acids. Between the trimmed V and J ends, which lost 4 bases and 5 bases, there was a span of 8 bases.

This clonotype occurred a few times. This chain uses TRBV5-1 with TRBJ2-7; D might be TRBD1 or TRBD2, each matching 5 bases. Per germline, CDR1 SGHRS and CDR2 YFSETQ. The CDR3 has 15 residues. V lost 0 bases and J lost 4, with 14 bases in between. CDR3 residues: CASSLEAGAWYEQYF. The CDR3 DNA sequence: TGCGCCAGCAGCTTGGAGGCCGGGGCTTGGTACGAGCAGTACTTC.

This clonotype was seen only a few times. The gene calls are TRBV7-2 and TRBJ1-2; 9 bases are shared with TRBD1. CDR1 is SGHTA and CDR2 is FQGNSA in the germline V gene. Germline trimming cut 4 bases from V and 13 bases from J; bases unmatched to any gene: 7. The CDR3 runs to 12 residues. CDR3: CASSWDREVSTF. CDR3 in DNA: TGTGCCAGCAGCTGGGACAGGGAGGTGAGCACCTTC.

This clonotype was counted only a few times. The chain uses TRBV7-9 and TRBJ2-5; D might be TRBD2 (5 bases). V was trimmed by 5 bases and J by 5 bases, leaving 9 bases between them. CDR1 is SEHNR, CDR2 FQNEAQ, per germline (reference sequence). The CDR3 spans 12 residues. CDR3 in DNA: TGTGCCAGCAGCCTTAGCGCGGAGACCCAGTACTTC. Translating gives CASSLSAETQYF.

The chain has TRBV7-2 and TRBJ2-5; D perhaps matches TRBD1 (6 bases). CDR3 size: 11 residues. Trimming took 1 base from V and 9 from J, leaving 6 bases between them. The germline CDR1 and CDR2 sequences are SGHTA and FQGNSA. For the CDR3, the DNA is TGTGCCAGCAGCTTAGGGGGGCCCCAGTACTTC. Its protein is CASSLGGPQYF. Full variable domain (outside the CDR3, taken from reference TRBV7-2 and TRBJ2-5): GAGVSQSPSNKVTEKGKDVELRCDPISGHTALYWYRQSLGQGLEFLIYFQGNSAPDKSGLPSDRFSAERTGGSVSTLTIQRTQQEDSAVYLCASSLGGPQYFGPGTRLLVL.

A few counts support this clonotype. DNA for the CDR3: TGCGCCAGCAGTCCCGGGACCCTCCGGTCGAGCTACACCTTC. Amino acid sequence: CASSPGTLRSSYTF. The chain links TRBV5-1 to TRBJ1-2; D possibly corresponds to TRBD1 (5 bases). CDR1 SGHRS and CDR2 YFSETQ come from the germline V gene. The V gene lost 5 bases and the J gene lost 9 bases, with 20 bases spanning the gap. The CDR3 loop spans 14 amino acids.

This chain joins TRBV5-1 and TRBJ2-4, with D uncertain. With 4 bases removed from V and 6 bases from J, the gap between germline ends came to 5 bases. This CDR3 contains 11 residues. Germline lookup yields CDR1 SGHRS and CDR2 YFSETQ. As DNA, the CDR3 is TGCGCCAGCAGCCCGGGAAACATTCAGTACTTC. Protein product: CASSPGNIQYF. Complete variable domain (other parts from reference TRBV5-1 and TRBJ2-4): KAGVTQTPRYLIKTRGQQVTLSCSPISGHRSVSWYQQTPGQGLQFLFEYFSETQRNKGNFPGRFSGRQFSNSRSEMNVSTLELGDSALYLCASSPGNIQYFGAGTRLSVL.

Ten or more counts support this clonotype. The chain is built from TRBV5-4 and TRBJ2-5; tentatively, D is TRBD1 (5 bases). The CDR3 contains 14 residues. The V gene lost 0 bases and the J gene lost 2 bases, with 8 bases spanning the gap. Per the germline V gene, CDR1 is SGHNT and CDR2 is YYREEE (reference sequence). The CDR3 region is CASSLDRIQETQYF. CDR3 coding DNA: TGTGCCAGCAGCTTGGACAGGATACAAGAGACCCAGTACTTC.

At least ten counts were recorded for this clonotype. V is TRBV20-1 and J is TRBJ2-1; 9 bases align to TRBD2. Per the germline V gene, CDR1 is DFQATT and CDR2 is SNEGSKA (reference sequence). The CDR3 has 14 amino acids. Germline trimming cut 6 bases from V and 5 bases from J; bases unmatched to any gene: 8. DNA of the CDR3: TGCAGTGCCTTTGGGACTAGCAGAAACAATGAGCAGTTCTTC. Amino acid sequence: CSAFGTSRNNEQFF.

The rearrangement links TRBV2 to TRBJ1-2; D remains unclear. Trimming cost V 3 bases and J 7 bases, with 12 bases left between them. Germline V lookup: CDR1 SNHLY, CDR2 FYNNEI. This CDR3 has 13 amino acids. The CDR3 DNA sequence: TGTGCCAGCAGTGATTCTTTTTCCCCTGGCTACACCTTC. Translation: CASSDSFSPGYTF.